Shown below are 30 T cell receptor beta chains from a single sample sequenced in a study of CD8 T cells in Susac syndrome. Roughly 0.45 to 1 ug RNA was reverse transcribed with random hexamers. TCRdb passed the immunoSEQ multiplex PCR reads through MiXCR, listing each CDR3 protein once. The data show about 140,000 distinct CDR3 sequences, around 94% seen once. The material sequenced was CD8+ T cells from PBMCs. The receptors stem from a human donor in good health.

This chain links TRBV20-1 with TRBJ2-7; D not certain. The germline V and J ends were trimmed by 6 bases and 1 base, with 10 bases remaining between them. CDR3 length: 12 residues. CDR1 DFQATT and CDR2 SNEGSKA come from the germline V gene (reference sequence). The chain's CDR3 is CSARGSSYEQYF. The CDR3 coding sequence is TGCAGTGCCCGTGGCTCGTCCTACGAGCAGTACTTC.

V is TRBV4-2 and J is TRBJ1-4; no definite D call. V was cut by 2 bases and J by 0 bases, with 7 bases left in between. The germline V gene encodes CDR1 LGHNA and CDR2 YNFKEQ. The CDR3 runs to 15 residues. The CDR3 region is CASSQLEATNEKLFF. CDR3 DNA sequence: TGTGCCAGCAGCCAATTGGAGGCAACTAATGAAAAACTGTTTTTT.

The chain joins TRBV4-3 to TRBJ1-1; possible D gene TRBD1, 5 bases. V was pared by 0 bases and J by 1 base, with 9 bases between. There are 15 residues in the CDR3. Germline CDR1 LGHNA, CDR2 YSLEER. The CDR3 here is CASSQDPTANTEAFF. The CDR3 region has the DNA TGCGCCAGCAGCCAAGACCCGACAGCGAACACTGAAGCTTTCTTT.

J is TRBJ2-1 and V is TRBV27; D gene ambiguous. V was cut by 5 bases and J by 4 bases, with 9 bases left in between. Per germline, CDR1 MNHEY and CDR2 SMNVEV (reference sequence). CDR3 length equals 13 residues. In DNA form, the CDR3 reads TGTGCCAGCAGTATAGGACCTTACAATGAGCAGTTCTTC. Translating it yields CASSIGPYNEQFF.

This rearrangement joins TRBV13 to TRBJ2-2; maybe TRBD2 (6 bases). This CDR3 region has 14 residues. Trimming stripped 5 bases from V and 7 bases from J, with 14 bases between. CDR1 is PRHDT, CDR2 FYEKMQ, per germline (reference sequence). The CDR3 bases are TGTGCCAGCAGCATCAGGGTAGCGGTCGGGGAGCTGTTTTTT. This encodes CASSIRVAVGELFF.

The chain joins TRBV9 to TRBJ2-7; weak D call: TRBD1 (6 bases). The CDR3 contains 14 residues. The germline CDR1 and CDR2 sequences are SGDLS and YYNGEE. V gave up 4 bases and J gave up 5 bases, with 16 bases separating them. DNA of the CDR3: TGTGCCAGCAGCTCGGCCGGGACAAGCCACGAGCAGTACTTC. Protein product: CASSSAGTSHEQYF.

Here the CDR3 reads CAWSGVLLDREFF. The CDR3 DNA follows: TGTGCCTGGAGTGGGGTATTACTGGACAGGGAGTTCTTC. This rearrangement joins TRBV30 to TRBJ2-1, with 8 bases fitting TRBD1. From germline, CDR1 is GTSNPN and CDR2 SVGIG (reference sequence). The CDR3 covers 13 residues. Trimming took 1 base from V and 14 from J; bases not matched to a gene: 10.

This sequence joins TRBV7-9 and TRBJ2-6; perhaps TRBD1 as D (6 bases). Trimming took off 7 bases at V and 0 bases at J, with 13 bases between the two ends. CDR3 length: 16 amino acids. Germline V gene data show CDR1 as SEHNR and CDR2 as FQNEAQ (reference sequence). CDR3 nucleotide sequence: TGTGCCAGCACCTATCGGACAGACTCTGGGGCCAACGTCCTGACTTTC. Protein product: CASTYRTDSGANVLTF.

The rearrangement joins TRBV4-1 to TRBJ2-7; D might be TRBD2 (6 bases). V was trimmed by 8 bases and J by 7 bases, leaving 18 bases between them. The CDR3 length is 13 residues. The germline CDR1 and CDR2 sequences are MGHRA and YSYEKL. The CDR3 sequence is CASGFSGPGEQYF. The CDR3 DNA sequence: TGCGCCAGCGGCTTCAGCGGGCCCGGGGAGCAGTACTTC.

V and J are TRBV19 and TRBJ2-1; 7 bases fit TRBD2. This CDR3 spans 16 amino acids. Germline V gene lookup returns CDR1 LNHDA and CDR2 SQIVND (reference sequence). The V segment lost 8 bases and the J segment 5 bases; nucleotides outside the gene matches: 15. CDR3 region: CASSGRLISSHNEQFF. The CDR3 coding sequence is TGTGCCAGTTCCGGGAGGTTAATATCCAGCCACAATGAGCAGTTCTTC.

This chain uses TRBV29-1 with TRBJ2-1, with 10 positions matching TRBD2. The CDR3 is made up of 13 amino acids. Per the germline V gene, CDR1 is SQVTM and CDR2 is ANQGSEA. CDR3 DNA sequence: TGCAGGAGAGCGGGAGGGCCCTACAATGAGCAGTTCTTC. Translated, it gives CRRAGGPYNEQFF.

This chain joins TRBV27 and TRBJ1-2; D possibly corresponds to TRBD1 (5 bases). CDR3 length equals 16 residues. The germline CDR1 and CDR2 sequences are MNHEY and SMNVEV (reference sequence). V lost 0 bases and J 3 bases, leaving 14 bases between the germline ends. CDR3 in amino acids: CASSLSNPDTDYGYTF. The CDR3 nucleotides read TGTGCCAGCAGTTTATCGAACCCGGACACAGACTATGGCTACACCTTC.

About this clonotype itself: The junction shows a germline mismatch at one end, possibly a read error. The chain couples TRBV7-7 to TRBJ2-5; D unclear. CDR1 is SSHAT, CDR2 FNYEAQ, per germline (reference sequence). The CDR3 loop spans 13 amino acids. Here the CDR3 DNA reads TGTGCTAGCAGCTTAGCTGACGGGGAGACCCAGTACTTC. Translating it yields CASSLADGETQYF. The variable domain in full, with the rest retrieved from reference TRBV7-7 and TRBJ2-5, is GAGVSQSPRYKVTKRGQDVTLRCDPISSHATLYWYQQALGQGPEFLTYFNYEAQPDKSGLPSDRFSAERPEGSISTLTIQRTEQRDSAMYRCASSLADGETQYFGPGTRLLVL.

The chain employs TRBV9 and TRBJ2-2; 11 nucleotides line up with TRBD2. The CDR3 has 17 amino acids. Unmatched junction bases numbered 4, after V lost 0 bases and J lost 3 bases. CDR1 is SGDLS and CDR2 is YYNGEE in the germline V gene. CDR3 loop: CASSVGGGLADTGELFF. As DNA, the CDR3 is TGTGCCAGCAGCGTAGGCGGGGGACTAGCGGACACCGGGGAGCTGTTTTTT. Using reference TRBV9 and TRBJ2-2 for the parts outside the CDR3, the full variable domain is DSGVTQTPKHLITATGQRVTLRCSPRSGDLSVYWYQQSLDQGLQFLIQYYNGEERAKGNILERFSAQQFPDLHSELNLSSLELGDSALYFCASSVGGGLADTGELFFGEGSRLTVL.

The J gene is TRBJ2-1, the V gene TRBV6-5, with 9 nucleotides matching TRBD1. This CDR3 has 15 amino acids. With V trimmed by 0 bases and J by 6 bases, 3 bases remained unmatched. Germline values: CDR1 MNHEY, CDR2 SVGAGI. The CDR3 sequence is CASSYSTGGINEQFF. The CDR3, as DNA: TGTGCCAGCAGTTACTCGACAGGGGGGATCAATGAGCAGTTCTTC.

The chain uses TRBV9 and TRBJ1-1, with no clear D. Germline V gene data show CDR1 as SGDLS and CDR2 as YYNGEE. Between the trimmed V and J ends, which lost 3 bases and 6 bases, there was a span of 9 bases. The CDR3 sequence is 12 residues long. The CDR3 nucleotides are TGTGCCAGCAGCGACCTCACTCCTGAAGCTTTCTTT. Its protein product is CASSDLTPEAFF.

This clonotype is a singleton in its sample. The V and J genes are TRBV20-1 and TRBJ2-1; no clear D. Trimming took off 5 bases at V and 0 bases at J, with 11 bases between the two ends. Germline V gene data show CDR1 as DFQATT and CDR2 as SNEGSKA (reference sequence). The CDR3 covers 14 residues. For the CDR3, the DNA is TGCAGTGCTCGGAGCCCCTTCTCCTACAATGAGCAGTTCTTC. Amino acid sequence: CSARSPFSYNEQFF.

This chain joins TRBV7-8 and TRBJ2-1, with D hard to call. Germline CDR1 is SGHVS and CDR2 is FQNEAQ. V was shortened by 2 bases and J by 6 bases, with 8 bases between the two germline ends. CDR3 size: 13 residues. CDR3 sequence: CASSLFGSNEQFF. CDR3 coding DNA: TGTGCCAGCAGCTTATTTGGGTCCAATGAGCAGTTCTTC.

This rearrangement joins TRBV11-1 to TRBJ1-1; a weak D match, TRBD1 (5 bases). The CDR3 has 13 amino acids. V dropped 3 bases and J dropped 4 bases, with 9 bases sitting between them. Germline V gene sequence: CDR1 SGHAT, CDR2 FQDESV (reference sequence). The CDR3 reads CASSFQGATEAFF. CDR3 DNA sequence: TGTGCCAGCAGCTTTCAGGGAGCCACTGAAGCTTTCTTT.

The rearrangement links TRBV7-9 to TRBJ2-1; 9 bases agree with TRBD2. The CDR3 runs 14 residues. V shed 5 bases, J shed 5 bases, and the junction held 4 bases outside the gene matches. The V gene's germline CDR1 is SEHNR and CDR2 FQNEAQ (reference sequence). The chain's CDR3 is CASSGTSPHNEQFF. CDR3 DNA sequence: TGTGCCAGCAGCGGGACTAGCCCACACAATGAGCAGTTCTTC.

There are a few counts of this clonotype. The rearrangement joins TRBV11-2 to TRBJ2-1; TRBD2 agrees at 13 bases. This CDR3 contains 15 residues. J lost 5 bases, V lost 3 bases, and 1 base had no gene match. Germline V gene lookup returns CDR1 SGHAT and CDR2 FQNNGV. The CDR3 DNA follows: TGTGCCAGCAGCTTGGGGACTAGCGGGAACAATGAGCAGTTCTTC. Translated: CASSLGTSGNNEQFF.

This rearrangement joins TRBV9 to TRBJ2-3; 11 bases match TRBD2. Trimming removed 4 bases from V and 5 bases from J; junction bases left unmatched: 6. This CDR3 region has 15 residues. Per the germline V gene, CDR1 is SGDLS and CDR2 is YYNGEE. The CDR3 reads CASSKTSGTVDTQYF. Here the CDR3 DNA reads TGTGCCAGCAGCAAGACTAGCGGGACGGTAGATACGCAGTATTTT.

The J gene is TRBJ2-2, the V gene TRBV6-5, with D hard to call. This CDR3 is 12 amino acids long. Trimming took off 5 bases at V and 8 bases at J, with 9 bases between the two ends. Germline V gives CDR1 MNHEY, CDR2 SVGAGI. For the CDR3, the DNA is TGTGCCAGCAGTCGTGGTAGAGGGGAGCTGTTTTTT. Translating it yields CASSRGRGELFF.

Only one count was recorded for this clonotype. The chain couples TRBV4-3 to TRBJ2-5; the match to TRBD1 covers 12 bases. The ends lost 3 bases at V and 5 bases at J; junction bases unmatched: 1. This CDR3 contains 14 residues. Germline V lookup: CDR1 LGHNA, CDR2 YSLEER. DNA for the CDR3: TGCGCCAGCAGCCAGGGACAGGGGGCTGAGACCCAGTACTTC. This gives the protein CASSQGQGAETQYF.

This clonotype showed up just once. V gene TRBV27 combines with J gene TRBJ2-3; 9 bases line up with TRBD2. Trimming at V came to 4 bases and at J to 4 bases, leaving 3 bases not matched to a gene. The CDR3 contains 14 residues. Germline CDR1 is MNHEY and CDR2 is SMNVEV (reference sequence). The CDR3 DNA reads TGTGCCAGCAGTTCGAAGCGGGAGGCAGATACGCAGTATTTT. Amino acids: CASSSKREADTQYF.

V gene TRBV6-2 or TRBV6-3 combines with J gene TRBJ2-1; D gene uncertain. The germline gives CDR1 MNHEY, CDR2 SVGEGT. V was trimmed by 2 bases and J by 4 bases, leaving 9 bases between them. This CDR3 has 14 residues. The CDR3 sequence: CASSYTPEYNEQFF. Written as DNA, the CDR3 is TGTGCCAGCAGTTACACTCCAGAATACAATGAGCAGTTCTTC.

The rearrangement links TRBV27 to TRBJ2-7; no reliable D call. This CDR3 has 14 amino acids. Germline CDR1 is MNHEY and CDR2 is SMNVEV (reference sequence). The V end was cut by 6 bases, the J end by 0 bases, with 12 bases between. The DNA of the CDR3 is TGTGCCAGCAGGATTAACGGTGTCTCCTACGAGCAGTACTTC. It is translated as CASRINGVSYEQYF.

V usage is TRBV4-3 and J usage is TRBJ2-1, with TRBD2 identical over 8 bases. Per germline, CDR1 LGHNA and CDR2 YSLEER. The CDR3 extends over 16 amino acids. V lost 0 bases and J lost 7; bases outside the gene matches: 8. The CDR3 region has the DNA TGCGCCAGCAGCCAAGATGCAAGCGGGAGTAATAATGAGCAGTTCTTC. Protein product: CASSQDASGSNNEQFF.

The rearrangement joins TRBV9 to TRBJ2-3; tentatively, D is TRBD2 (6 bases). Per germline, CDR1 SGDLS and CDR2 YYNGEE. CDR3 length: 13 amino acids. V lost 5 bases, J lost 2 bases, and 9 bases lay in between. The CDR3, as DNA: TGTGCCAGCAGTGGGGGGTCCACAGATACGCAGTATTTT. This sequence encodes CASSGGSTDTQYF.

The V call is TRBV13, the J call TRBJ1-2; D unresolved. This CDR3 has 13 residues. From germline, CDR1 is PRHDT and CDR2 FYEKMQ (reference sequence). Trimming removed 8 bases from V and 6 bases from J, with 16 bases in between. CDR3 region: CASRLGSLDGYTF. As DNA, the CDR3 is TGTGCCAGCCGCCTGGGGTCTTTAGATGGCTACACCTTC.